This is a list of T cell receptor beta chains from one sample in a study of low-dose radiotherapy and immunotherapy resistance in tumors. TCRdb used MiXCR to reprocess the reads, holding one entry per CDR3 protein. This sample has approximately 46,000 distinct CDR3 sequences, with approximately 26% found just once. Source: PBMCs, taken after low-dose radiotherapy plus immunotherapy. All receptors come from a male donor with prostate cancer. CDR3s include the opening cysteine and the closing phenylalanine or tryptophan. Fields, in order: V gene, J gene, D gene, clone size, CDR3 DNA, CDR3 protein. A D gene is named only where the DNA matches it firmly. Clone size is given for some rows only: seen once, a few or many times, or a class if the clone is expanded.

TRBV6-4	TRBJ2-3	TRBD2	many	TGTGCCAGCAGTGACTCAGCGGGAGGGAGCACAGATACGCAGTATTTT	CASSDSAGGSTDTQYF
TRBV7-9	TRBJ1-1	TRBD1	many	TGTGCCAGCAGCTTCACAAATGGACAGGGTGAAGCTTTCTTT	CASSFTNGQGEAFF
TRBV5-1	TRBJ2-1	-	medium-sized	TGCGCCAGCAGCTTACAGAGCTCCTACAATGAGCAGTTCTTC	CASSLQSSYNEQFF
TRBV5-1	TRBJ1-5	-	many	TGCGCCAGCAGCTTCGAAGGGGGTAATCAGCCCCAGCATTTT	CASSFEGGNQPQHF
TRBV18	TRBJ2-3	-	many	TGTGCCAGCTCACCACGAGCTTTAGCTGAAACAGATACGCAGTATTTT	CASSPRALAETDTQYF
TRBV10-1	TRBJ2-1	-	many	TGCGCCAGCAGTGATGGTCTCCCACAGTTCTTC	CASSDGLPQFF
TRBV19	TRBJ2-5	-	-	TGTGCCAGTAGCCAAAAGACTAAAGAGACCCAGTACTTC	CASSQKTKETQYF
TRBV19	TRBJ1-4	-	many	TGTGCCACCCGCGAGCAGCAGGTCCGGACTAATGAAAAACTGTTTTTT	CATREQQVRTNEKLFF
TRBV12-3/TRBV12-4	TRBJ1-5	-	many	TGTGCCAGCAGTGTAAGAGAGGGGGGTCAGCCCCAGCATTTT	CASSVREGGQPQHF
TRBV28	TRBJ2-7	TRBD2	-	TGTGCCAGCAGTTTACCCGGGACTAGCGGCTACGAGCAGTACTTC	CASSLPGTSGYEQYF
TRBV5-1	TRBJ2-7	-	many	TGCGCCAGCAGCTTGGACAGACAACGGTACTTC	CASSLDRQRYF
TRBV9	TRBJ2-3	TRBD2	few	TGTGCCAGCACCCGAGCGGGAGCAGATACGCAGTATTTT	CASTRAGADTQYF
TRBV6-6	TRBJ1-4	-	many	TGTGCCAGCAGGGATACAGAGGTTAATGAAAAACTGTTTTTT	CASRDTEVNEKLFF
TRBV28	TRBJ2-7	TRBD1	-	TGTGCCAGCAGTTTACCCGGGACAGGGGGCAGTGAGCAGTACTTC	CASSLPGTGGSEQYF
TRBV9	TRBJ2-2	-	few	TGTGCCAGCAGCGGACAGGCGAACACCGGGGAGCTGTTTTTT	CASSGQANTGELFF
TRBV7-2	TRBJ2-1	TRBD2	many	TGTGCCAGCAGCTTAGTCGGGACTAGCTCCTACAATGAGCAGTTCTTC	CASSLVGTSSYNEQFF
TRBV6-5	TRBJ2-1	-	once	TGTGCCAGCAGTTACTCATTCCTAGCGCCCAATGAGCAGTTCTTC	CASSYSFLAPNEQFF
TRBV29-1	TRBJ1-2	TRBD1	-	TGCAGCGTGCCGGGTCGAAGGGACAGGGGCCGTTCCAACTATGGCTACACCTTC	CSVPGRRDRGRSNYGYTF
TRBV20-1	TRBJ2-3	-	many	TGCAGTGCCCCCCGCACAGATACGCAGTATTTT	CSAPRTDTQYF
TRBV5-1	TRBJ2-1	TRBD1	many	TGCGCCAGCAGCCCTGAGCCCCACGGGACAGGGGGCGATGAGCAGTTCTTC	CASSPEPHGTGGDEQFF
TRBV7-3	TRBJ2-2	TRBD1	many	TGTGCCAGCAGCTTAACTGGGACAGGGGGCCCCGGGGAGCTGTTTTTT	CASSLTGTGGPGELFF
TRBV6-2/TRBV6-3	TRBJ2-3	-	many	TGTGCCAGCAGTCCGGAAAGCACAGATACGCAGTATTTT	CASSPESTDTQYF
TRBV5-1	TRBJ2-7	-	many	TGCGCCAGCAGCGCCACAGGGACCCCCAGATTAGGCGGGAACCCCTACGAGCAGTACTTC	CASSATGTPRLGGNPYEQYF
TRBV4-2	TRBJ2-5	-	medium-sized	TGTGCCAGCAGCCAAGGGTACCAAGAGACCCAGTACTTC	CASSQGYQETQYF
TRBV2	TRBJ2-1	TRBD2	-	TGTGCCAGCAGTGGGGGGACTAGCGGAGCATACAATGAGCAGTTCTTC	CASSGGTSGAYNEQFF
TRBV4-2	TRBJ1-2	TRBD1	-	TGTGCCAGCAGCCAGTGGGACAGGGTGGAAGATAGGGATGGCTACACCTTC	CASSQWDRVEDRDGYTF
TRBV5-1	TRBJ2-6	-	many	TGCGCCAGCAGCCTGCGTAGCTCTGGGGCCAACGTCCTGACTTTC	CASSLRSSGANVLTF
TRBV7-8	TRBJ1-6	-	many	TGTGCCAGCAGCTACCCTGCAGGGGCCCGTAACTCCTATAATTCACCCCTCCACTTT	CASSYPAGARNSYNSPLHF
TRBV10-3	TRBJ2-2	-	many	TGTGCCATCAGAGGTTTAAACACCGGGGAGCTGTTTTTT	CAIRGLNTGELFF
TRBV11-2	TRBJ2-1	TRBD2	-	TGTGCCAGCAGCCCGATCGGGAGGGCCTTGGAGCAGTTCTTC	CASSPIGRALEQFF
TRBV4-3	TRBJ2-1	-	-	TGCGCCAGCAGCCAAGGGCGGCTTGGGTATGAGCAGTTCTTC	CASSQGRLGYEQFF
TRBV7-2	TRBJ2-1	-	many	TGTGCCAGCAGCTTAGGCCGGGTGGATGAGCAGTTCTTC	CASSLGRVDEQFF
TRBV5-4	TRBJ1-2	-	many	TGTGCCAGCACCCTGGATCAGAGGTATGGCTACACCTTC	CASTLDQRYGYTF
TRBV28	TRBJ2-7	-	medium-sized	TGTGCCAGCAGTTTACAGGTGAACGAGCAGTACTTC	CASSLQVNEQYF
TRBV28	TRBJ1-5	TRBD1	many	TGTGCCAGCACCAGTGCCGGGACAGGGCAGGAGGTGATTCAGCCCCAGCATTTT	CASTSAGTGQEVIQPQHF
TRBV7-7	TRBJ2-1	TRBD2	many	TGTGCCAGCAGCTTAAGGGCGGGGGAGGACAATGAGCAGTTCTTC	CASSLRAGEDNEQFF
TRBV7-8	TRBJ2-7	TRBD2	many	TGTGCCAGCAGCACTTCAGCGGGAGGGCCGCGGGAGCAGTACTTC	CASSTSAGGPREQYF